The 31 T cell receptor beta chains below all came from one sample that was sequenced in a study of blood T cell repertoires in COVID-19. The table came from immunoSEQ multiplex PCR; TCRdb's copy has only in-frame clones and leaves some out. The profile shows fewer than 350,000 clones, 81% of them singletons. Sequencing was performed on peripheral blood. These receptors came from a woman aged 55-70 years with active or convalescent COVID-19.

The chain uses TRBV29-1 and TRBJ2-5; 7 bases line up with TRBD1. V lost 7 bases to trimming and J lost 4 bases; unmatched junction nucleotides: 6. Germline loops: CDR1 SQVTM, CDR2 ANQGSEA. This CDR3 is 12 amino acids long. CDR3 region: CSGGQLAETQYF. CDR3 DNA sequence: TGCAGCGGGGGACAGCTCGCAGAGACCCAGTACTTC.

CDR3 bases: TGTGCCAGCAGCGCTCGGGACAGGGGCACAGATACGCAGTATTTT. Translation: CASSARDRGTDTQYF. V gene TRBV7-9 combines with J gene TRBJ2-3; 9 bases match TRBD1. The V gene's germline CDR1 is SEHNR and CDR2 FQNEAQ (reference sequence). CDR3 length: 15 amino acids. J lost 1 base, V lost 5 bases, and 4 bases had no gene match.

The CDR3 spells CSGTTGYEPQHF. CDR3 DNA: TGCAGCGGCACGACAGGGTACGAACCCCAGCATTTT. The chain combines TRBV29-1 with TRBJ1-5, with 7 bases lining up with TRBD1. This CDR3 has 12 amino acids. Germline assignment: CDR1 SQVTM and CDR2 ANQGSEA. V was pared by 7 bases and J by 10 bases, with 10 bases of the junction left unmatched.

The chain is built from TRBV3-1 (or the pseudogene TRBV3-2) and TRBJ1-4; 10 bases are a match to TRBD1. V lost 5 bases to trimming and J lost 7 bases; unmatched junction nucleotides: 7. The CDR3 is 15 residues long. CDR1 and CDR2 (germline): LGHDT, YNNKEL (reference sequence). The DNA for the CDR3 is TGTGCCAGCAGCGGACGGACAGGGGGAAGTGAAAAACTGTTTTTT. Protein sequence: CASSGRTGGSEKLFF.

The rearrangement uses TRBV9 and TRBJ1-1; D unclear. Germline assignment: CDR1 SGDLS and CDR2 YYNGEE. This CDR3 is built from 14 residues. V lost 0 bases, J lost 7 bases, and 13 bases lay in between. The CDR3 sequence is CASSVGADAVEAFF. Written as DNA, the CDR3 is TGTGCCAGCAGCGTAGGGGCAGATGCAGTTGAAGCTTTCTTT.

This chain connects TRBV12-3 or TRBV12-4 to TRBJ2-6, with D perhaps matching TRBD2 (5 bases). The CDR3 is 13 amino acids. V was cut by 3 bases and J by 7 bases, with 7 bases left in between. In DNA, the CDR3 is TGTGCCAGCAGTTTTGGAGGTGCCAACGTCCTGACTTTC. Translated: CASSFGGANVLTF.

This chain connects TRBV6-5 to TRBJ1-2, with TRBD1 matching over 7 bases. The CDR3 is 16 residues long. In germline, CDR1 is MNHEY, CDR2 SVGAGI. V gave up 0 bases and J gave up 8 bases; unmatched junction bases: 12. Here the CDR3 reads CASSYSPGQFWSGYTF. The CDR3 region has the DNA TGTGCCAGCAGTTACTCACCGGGACAGTTCTGGTCCGGCTACACCTTC.

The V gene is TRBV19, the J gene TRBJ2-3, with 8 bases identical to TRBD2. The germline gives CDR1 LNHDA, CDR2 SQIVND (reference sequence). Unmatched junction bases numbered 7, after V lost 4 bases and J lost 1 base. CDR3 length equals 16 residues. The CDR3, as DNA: TGTGCCAGTAGTACCGTCGGGGGGGTAGGCACAGATACGCAGTATTTT. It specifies CASSTVGGVGTDTQYF.

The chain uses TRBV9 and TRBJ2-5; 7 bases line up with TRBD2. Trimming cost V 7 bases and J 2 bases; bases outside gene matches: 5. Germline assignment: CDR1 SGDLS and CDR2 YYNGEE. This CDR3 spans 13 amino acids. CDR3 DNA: TGTGCCAGCGCGATGGGGGGGCAAGAGACCCAGTACTTC. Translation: CASAMGGQETQYF.

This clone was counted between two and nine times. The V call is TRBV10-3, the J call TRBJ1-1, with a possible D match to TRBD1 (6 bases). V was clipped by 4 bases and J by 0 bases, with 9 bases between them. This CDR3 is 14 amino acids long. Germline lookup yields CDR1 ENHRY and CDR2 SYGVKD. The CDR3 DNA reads TGTGCCATCAGTGGCGGACAGTTGAACACTGAAGCTTTCTTT. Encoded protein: CAISGGQLNTEAFF.

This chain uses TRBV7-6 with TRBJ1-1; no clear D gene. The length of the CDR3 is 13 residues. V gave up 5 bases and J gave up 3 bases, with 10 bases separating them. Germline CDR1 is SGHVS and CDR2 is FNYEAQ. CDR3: CASSLDTYTEAFF. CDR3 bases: TGTGCCAGCAGCCTCGACACTTACACTGAAGCTTTCTTT.

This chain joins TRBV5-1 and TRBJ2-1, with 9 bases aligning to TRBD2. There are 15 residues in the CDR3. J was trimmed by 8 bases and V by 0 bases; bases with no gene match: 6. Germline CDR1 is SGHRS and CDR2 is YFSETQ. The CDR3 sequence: CASSLVSGGIDEQFF. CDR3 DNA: TGCGCCAGCAGCTTGGTAAGCGGGGGGATCGATGAGCAGTTCTTC. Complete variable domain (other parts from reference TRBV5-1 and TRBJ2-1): KAGVTQTPRYLIKTRGQQVTLSCSPISGHRSVSWYQQTPGQGLQFLFEYFSETQRNKGNFPGRFSGRQFSNSRSEMNVSTLELGDSALYLCASSLVSGGIDEQFFGPGTRLTVL.

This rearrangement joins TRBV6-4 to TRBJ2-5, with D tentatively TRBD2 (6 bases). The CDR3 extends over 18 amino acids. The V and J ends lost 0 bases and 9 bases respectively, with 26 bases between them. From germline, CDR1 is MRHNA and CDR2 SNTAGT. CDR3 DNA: TGTGCCAGCAGTGACTCCTGGGGGGAAATCCTCAAATCGTTATCCCAGTACTTC. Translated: CASSDSWGEILKSLSQYF.

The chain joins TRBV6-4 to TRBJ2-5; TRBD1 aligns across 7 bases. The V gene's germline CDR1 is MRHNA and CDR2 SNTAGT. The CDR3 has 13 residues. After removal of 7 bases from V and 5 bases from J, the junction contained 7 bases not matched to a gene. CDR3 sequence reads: CASTKGAQETQYF. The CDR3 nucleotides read TGTGCCAGCACCAAGGGGGCGCAGGAGACCCAGTACTTC.

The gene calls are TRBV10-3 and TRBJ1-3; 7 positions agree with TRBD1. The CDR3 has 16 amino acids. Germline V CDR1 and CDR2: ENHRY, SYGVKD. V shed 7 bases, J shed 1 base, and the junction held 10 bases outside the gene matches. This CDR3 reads CAITQGQGVSGNTIYF. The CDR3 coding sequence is TGTGCCATCACCCAAGGGCAGGGGGTATCTGGAAACACCATATATTTT.

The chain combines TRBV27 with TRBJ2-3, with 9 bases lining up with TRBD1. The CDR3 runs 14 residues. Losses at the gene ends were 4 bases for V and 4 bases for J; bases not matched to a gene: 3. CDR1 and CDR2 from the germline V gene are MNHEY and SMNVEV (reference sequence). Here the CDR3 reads CASSWTGEADTQYF. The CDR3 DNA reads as TGTGCCAGCAGTTGGACAGGGGAAGCAGATACGCAGTATTTT.

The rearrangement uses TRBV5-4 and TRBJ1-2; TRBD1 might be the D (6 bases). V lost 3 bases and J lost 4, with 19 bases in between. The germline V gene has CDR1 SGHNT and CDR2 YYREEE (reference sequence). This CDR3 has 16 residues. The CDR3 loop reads CASSYLPGVGIYGYTF. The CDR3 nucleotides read TGTGCCAGCAGCTATCTCCCAGGGGTCGGGATCTATGGCTACACCTTC.

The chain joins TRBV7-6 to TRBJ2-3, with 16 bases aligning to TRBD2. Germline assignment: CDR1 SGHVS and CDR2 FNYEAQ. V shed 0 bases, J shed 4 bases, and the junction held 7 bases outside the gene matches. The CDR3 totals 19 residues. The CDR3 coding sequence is TGTGCCAGCAGCTTAGCCCCCGGGACTAGCGGGGGGGCGGCAGATACGCAGTATTTT. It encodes CASSLAPGTSGGAADTQYF.

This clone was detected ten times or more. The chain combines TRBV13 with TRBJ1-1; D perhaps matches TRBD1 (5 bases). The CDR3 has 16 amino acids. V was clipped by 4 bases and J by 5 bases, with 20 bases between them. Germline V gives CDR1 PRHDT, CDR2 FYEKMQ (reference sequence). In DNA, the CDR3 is TGTGCCAGCAGCTCGGACCTGGGGGGGTTAGGGACTGAAGCTTTCTTT. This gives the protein CASSSDLGGLGTEAFF.

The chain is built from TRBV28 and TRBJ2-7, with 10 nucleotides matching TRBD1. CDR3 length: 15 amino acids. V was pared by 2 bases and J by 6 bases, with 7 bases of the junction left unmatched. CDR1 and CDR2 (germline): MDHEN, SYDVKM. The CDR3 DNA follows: TGTGCCAGCAGTTTAGTTCGGGGACAGGGGTGCGAGCAGTACTTC. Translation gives CASSLVRGQGCEQYF. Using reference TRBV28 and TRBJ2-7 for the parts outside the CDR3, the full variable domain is DVKVTQSSRYLVKRTGEKVFLECVQDMDHENMFWYRQDPGLGLRLIYFSYDVKMKEKGDIPEGYSVSREKKERFSLILESASTNQTSMYLCASSLVRGQGCEQYFGPGTRLTVT.

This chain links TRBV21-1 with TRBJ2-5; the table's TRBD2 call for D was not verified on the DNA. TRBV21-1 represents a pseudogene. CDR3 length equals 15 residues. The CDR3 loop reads CASSRRDFRAETQYF. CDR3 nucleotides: TGTGCCAGCAGCAGACGGGACTTTCGGGCCGAGACCCAGTACTTC.

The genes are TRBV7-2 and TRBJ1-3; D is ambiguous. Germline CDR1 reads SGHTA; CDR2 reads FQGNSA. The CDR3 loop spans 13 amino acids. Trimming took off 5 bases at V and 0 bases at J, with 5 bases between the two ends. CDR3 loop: CASSTSSGNTIYF. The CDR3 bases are TGTGCCAGCAGCACTAGCTCTGGAAACACCATATATTTT.

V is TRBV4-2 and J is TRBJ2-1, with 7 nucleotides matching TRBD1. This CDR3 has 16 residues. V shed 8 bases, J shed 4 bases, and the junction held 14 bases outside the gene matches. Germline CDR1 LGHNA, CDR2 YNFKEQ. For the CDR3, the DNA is TGTGCCAGCGGGACCCAGGGGACAGTGGGGTACAATGAGCAGTTCTTC. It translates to CASGTQGTVGYNEQFF.

CDR3 region: CASSWDRGPYEQYF. DNA of the CDR3: TGCGCCAGCTCGTGGGACAGGGGGCCGTACGAGCAGTACTTC. The chain uses TRBV5-1 and TRBJ2-7, with 12 bases lining up with TRBD1. In germline, CDR1 is SGHRS, CDR2 YFSETQ. V dropped 7 bases and J dropped 4; count of bases not matched to a gene: 6. The CDR3 covers 14 residues. Full variable domain (remainder filled in from reference TRBV5-1 and TRBJ2-7): KAGVTQTPRYLIKTRGQQVTLSCSPISGHRSVSWYQQTPGQGLQFLFEYFSETQRNKGNFPGRFSGRQFSNSRSEMNVSTLELGDSALYLCASSWDRGPYEQYFGPGTRLTVT.

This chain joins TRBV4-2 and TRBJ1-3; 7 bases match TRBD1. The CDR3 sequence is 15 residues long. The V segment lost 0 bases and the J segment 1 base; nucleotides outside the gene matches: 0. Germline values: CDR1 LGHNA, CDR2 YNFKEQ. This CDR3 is CASSQEDRSGNTIYF. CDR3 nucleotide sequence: TGTGCCAGCAGCCAAGAGGACAGGTCTGGAAACACCATATATTTT.

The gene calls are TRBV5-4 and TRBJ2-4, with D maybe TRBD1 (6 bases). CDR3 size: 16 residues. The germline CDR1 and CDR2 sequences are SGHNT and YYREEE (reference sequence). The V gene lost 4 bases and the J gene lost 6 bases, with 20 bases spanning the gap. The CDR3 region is CASSPRIGDKVNIQYF. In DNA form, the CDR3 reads TGTGCCAGCAGCCCCAGAATAGGGGACAAAGTAAACATTCAGTACTTC.

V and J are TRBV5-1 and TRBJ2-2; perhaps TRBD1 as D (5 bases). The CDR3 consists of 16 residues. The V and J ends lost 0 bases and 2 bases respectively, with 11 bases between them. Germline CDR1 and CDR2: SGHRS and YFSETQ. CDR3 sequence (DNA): TGCGCCAGCAGCTTGGTTCCAGGGATAAACACCGGGGAGCTGTTTTTT. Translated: CASSLVPGINTGELFF.

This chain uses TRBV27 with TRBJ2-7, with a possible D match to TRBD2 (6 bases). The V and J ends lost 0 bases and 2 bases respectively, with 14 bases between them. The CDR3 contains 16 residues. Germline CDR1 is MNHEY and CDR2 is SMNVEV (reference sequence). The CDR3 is CASSLSGGEMAYEQYF. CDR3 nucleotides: TGTGCCAGCAGTTTATCTGGCGGGGAAATGGCCTACGAGCAGTACTTC.

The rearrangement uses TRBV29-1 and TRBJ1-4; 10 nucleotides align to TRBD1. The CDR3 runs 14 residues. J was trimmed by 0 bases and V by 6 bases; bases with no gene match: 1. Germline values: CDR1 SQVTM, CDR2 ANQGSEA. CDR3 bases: TGCAGCGTAGGACAGGGGGCAACTAATGAAAAACTGTTTTTT. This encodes CSVGQGATNEKLFF.

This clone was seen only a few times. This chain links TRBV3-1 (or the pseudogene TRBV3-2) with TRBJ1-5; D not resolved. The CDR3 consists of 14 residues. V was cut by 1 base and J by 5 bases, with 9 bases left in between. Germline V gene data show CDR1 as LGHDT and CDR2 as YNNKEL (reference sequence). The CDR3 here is CASSQGYQDQPQHF. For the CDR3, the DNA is TGTGCCAGCAGCCAAGGGTACCAGGATCAGCCCCAGCATTTT.

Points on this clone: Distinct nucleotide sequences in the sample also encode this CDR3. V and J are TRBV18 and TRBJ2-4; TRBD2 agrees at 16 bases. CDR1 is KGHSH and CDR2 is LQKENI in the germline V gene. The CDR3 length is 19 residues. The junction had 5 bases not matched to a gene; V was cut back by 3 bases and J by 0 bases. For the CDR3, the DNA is TGTGCCAGCTCACCGCCGGGACTAGCGGGGGGGCTAGCCAAAAACATTCAGTACTTC. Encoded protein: CASSPPGLAGGLAKNIQYF.